The present entry profiles one TCR beta chain with its context. CDR1 is SGHNT, CDR2 YENEEA, per germline. There are 15 residues in the CDR3. V gave up 4 bases and J gave up 6 bases; unmatched junction bases: 8. Enrollment of patients from Seattle took place during active infection, with longitudinal follow-up. The sample is drawn from a study of blood T cell repertoires in COVID-19. Whole-study context: Nucleic acid was either cDNA or gDNA, and it came from T cells, B-cell-depleted T cells, or PBMCs.

TCRdb's copy holds only in-frame clones and misses some; the assay was immunoSEQ multiplex PCR. There are roughly 320,000 clones in the sample; 80% to 90% occur only once, and 6.3% lies in the top ten. This receptor was identified in a woman aged 45 to 65 with COVID-19, enrolled during active disease. This chain connects TRBV11-3 to TRBJ2-2; 7 positions agree with TRBD2. The sequenced material came from peripheral blood. Written as DNA, the CDR3 is TGTGCCAGCAGCTACCGGACTAGTGTCGCCGGGGAGCTGTTTTTT. Translated, it gives CASSYRTSVAGELFF.